This T cell receptor (beta chain) is drawn from a study of identical twins. TCRdb used MiXCR to reprocess the 5' RACE reads, holding one entry per CDR3 protein. Among under 350,000 distinct CDR3 sequences listed, over 8.5% were seen once. Regarding this clonotype: Its antigen is unknown.

The study's findings and limits: Beta clonotypes that were abundant in cord blood contained fewer insertions, a pattern absent from memory repertoires.

This CDR3 is 18 amino acids long. Trimming took 2 bases from V and 0 from J, leaving 16 bases between them. Germline V lookup: CDR1 SNHLY, CDR2 FYNNEI. These data also featured in a second study, about yellow fever vaccine responses in identical twins.

The receptor was derived from a woman younger than 30 in good health. Sequenced: CD8+ T cells sorted from blood. The chain combines TRBV2 with TRBJ2-2; no clear D. CDR3 nucleotide sequence: TGTGCCAGCAGTGAACTGGGGTTGAGCCCCCCGAACACCGGGGAGCTGTTTTTT. This encodes CASSELGLSPPNTGELFF.